Included here is one TCR beta chain sequence, with context. The germline gene is not matched at one end of the junction; a read error may be the cause. The germline V gene encodes CDR1 SGHTA and CDR2 FQGNSA. This CDR3 has 14 amino acids. TCRdb re-derived calls from the 5' RACE reads in MiXCR, one entry per CDR3 protein. The sample lists 85,000 to 90,000 distinct CDR3 sequences, 14% occurring once. This specimen comes from a study of early T cells in non-severe SARS-CoV-2 infection. The rearrangement uses TRBV7-2 and TRBJ2-3; D unclear. The sequenced sample consisted of whole blood. The sequence was collected from an adult who was a healthcare worker with PCR-confirmed SARS-CoV-2 infection or an uninfected control (not recorded which). In nucleotides, the CDR3 is TGTGTCAGCAGCTTAGCCGGATTCACAGATACGCAGTATTTT. Amino acid sequence: CVSSLAGFTDTQYF.